Below are 26 T cell receptor beta chains sequenced from a single sample in a study of T cells in Graves' hyperthyroidism and ophthalmopathy. RNA transcripts gave rise to amplified TCR beta CDR3 regions. RT-PCR in the first round (using the HTBI primer set) targeted the TCR CDR3. TCRdb analysed the multiplex PCR reads with MiXCR anew, one entry per CDR3 protein. The sample lists around 340,000 distinct CDR3 sequences, around 16% occurring once. The sample taken for sequencing was blood. All receptors come from a man aged 30 to 45 with Graves' hyperthyroidism.

The J gene is TRBJ2-3, the V gene TRBV11-3; TRBD2 matches at 10 bases. Per the germline V gene, CDR1 is SGHNT and CDR2 is YENEEA. With 5 bases clipped from V and 3 bases from J, the junction kept 8 bases outside the gene matches. This CDR3 has 16 amino acids. Here the CDR3 reads CASSLLISGRTDTQYF. Here the CDR3 DNA reads TGTGCCAGCAGCCTTCTAATTAGCGGGAGGACAGATACGCAGTATTTT.

There are a few counts of this clonotype. The V call is TRBV3-1, the J call TRBJ1-5; D remains unclear. This CDR3 region has 15 residues. V lost 1 base, J lost 7 bases, and 14 bases lay in between. CDR1 is LGHDT and CDR2 is YNNKEL in the germline V gene (reference sequence). The CDR3 DNA is TGTGCCAGCAGCCAAGGGGTAGCAACCTCCCAGCCCCAGCATTTT. Translation gives CASSQGVATSQPQHF.

This clonotype was detected ten times or more. The genes are TRBV11-2 and TRBJ2-7; D not certain. CDR1 and CDR2 from the germline V gene are SGHAT and FQNNGV. The CDR3 is 12 residues long. Trimming removed 1 base from V and 2 bases from J, with 3 bases in between. The CDR3 DNA reads as TGTGCCAGCAGCTTAGCTCCCTACGAGCAGTACTTC. This sequence encodes CASSLAPYEQYF. Together with reference TRBV11-2 and TRBJ2-7, the CDR3 gives the full variable domain: EAGVAQSPRYKIIEKRQSVAFWCNPISGHATLYWYQQILGQGPKLLIQFQNNGVVDDSQLPKDRFSAERLKGVDSTLKIQPAKLEDSAVYLCASSLAPYEQYFGPGTRLTVT.

This clonotype was seen more than once but under ten times. The chain recombines TRBV29-1 with TRBJ2-5; D perhaps matches TRBD2 (6 bases). CDR1 SQVTM and CDR2 ANQGSEA come from the germline V gene. The ends were cut back, 6 bases at V and 1 base at J, with 12 bases in the middle. The length of the CDR3 is 13 residues. CDR3 sequence (DNA): TGCAGCGTCGGACTGGGACTCCAAGAGACCCAGTACTTC. Translating it yields CSVGLGLQETQYF.

This clonotype was observed a handful of times. The chain combines TRBV20-1 with TRBJ2-3; TRBD1 or TRBD2 may be the D gene (5 bases each). Germline V gene data show CDR1 as DFQATT and CDR2 as SNEGSKA (reference sequence). The V and J ends lost 4 bases and 2 bases respectively, with 7 bases between them. CDR3 length: 12 amino acids. The CDR3 DNA is TGCAGTGCTATTGGGACCACAGATACGCAGTATTTT. Translating it yields CSAIGTTDTQYF.

This clonotype showed up many times. V gene TRBV28 combines with J gene TRBJ2-3; D might be TRBD2 (8 bases). Germline-derived CDR1 and CDR2 are MDHEN and SYDVKM. V lost 1 base and J lost 6, with 17 bases in between. This CDR3 region has 16 residues. The CDR3 sequence is CASSLSGGGESDTQYF. The CDR3 DNA reads as TGTGCCAGCAGTTTATCGGGAGGGGGCGAGTCCGATACGCAGTATTTT.

V usage is TRBV24-1 and J usage is TRBJ1-2; no reliable D call. Germline assignment: CDR1 KGHDR and CDR2 SFDVKD. The CDR3 runs to 14 residues. The V gene lost 4 bases and the J gene lost 0 bases, with 8 bases spanning the gap. The CDR3 reads CATSDLTTNYGYTF. DNA for the CDR3: TGTGCCACCAGTGACCTTACCACTAACTATGGCTACACCTTC.

This clonotype was seen once. Possible read error: a much larger clone is one base away. The chain uses TRBV28 and TRBJ1-6; 9 nucleotides match TRBD1. Per the germline V gene, CDR1 is MDHEN and CDR2 is SYDVKM. This CDR3 region has 19 residues. For the CDR3, the DNA is TGTGCCAGCAGCATCCAGGACAGGGGCACAATCTCCTATGATTCACCCCTCCACTTT. It yields the protein CASSIQDRGTISYDSPLHF. The whole variable domain, remainder taken from reference TRBV28 and TRBJ1-6, is DVKVTQSSRYLVKRTGEKVFLECVQDMDHENMFWYRQDPGLGLRLIYFSYDVKMKEKGDIPEGYSVSREKKERFSLILESASTNQTSMYLCASSIQDRGTISYDSPLHFGNGTRLTVT.

This clonotype was found a few times. The J gene is TRBJ2-1, the V gene TRBV4-1; 7 bases line up with TRBD2. Germline V gene lookup returns CDR1 MGHRA and CDR2 YSYEKL. This CDR3 is 14 amino acids long. With 2 bases clipped from V and 8 bases from J, the junction kept 6 bases outside the gene matches. The CDR3 DNA follows: TGCGCCAGCAGCCAAAGGGAGGGGCAGGATGAGCAGTTCTTC. Translating it yields CASSQREGQDEQFF.

The chain employs TRBV9 and TRBJ2-2; D may be TRBD2 (5 bases). The CDR3 spans 15 residues. Germline V gene data show CDR1 as SGDLS and CDR2 as YYNGEE. The V and J ends lost 4 bases and 3 bases respectively, with 13 bases between them. CDR3 bases: TGTGCCAGCAGCAGCCGGACTTTTGACACCGGGGAGCTGTTTTTT. Translation: CASSSRTFDTGELFF. Full variable domain (outside the CDR3, taken from reference TRBV9 and TRBJ2-2): DSGVTQTPKHLITATGQRVTLRCSPRSGDLSVYWYQQSLDQGLQFLIQYYNGEERAKGNILERFSAQQFPDLHSELNLSSLELGDSALYFCASSSRTFDTGELFFGEGSRLTVL.

This clonotype was seen many times. The chain couples TRBV12-3 or TRBV12-4 to TRBJ1-5, with D hard to call. The CDR3 sequence is 12 residues long. The V and J ends lost 5 bases and 5 bases respectively, with 7 bases between them. CDR3 DNA: TGTGCCAGCAGTGTGGAACATCAGCCCCAGCATTTT. It codes for CASSVEHQPQHF.

Ten or more counts support this clonotype. V and J are TRBV14 and TRBJ2-7; possible D gene TRBD1, 7 bases. Germline assignment: CDR1 SGHDN and CDR2 FVKESK. This CDR3 comprises 15 residues. V was pared by 3 bases and J by 3 bases, with 15 bases between. The CDR3 coding sequence is TGTGCCAGCAGCCAGGGGCAGGGGGGATTCTACGAGCAGTACTTC. It encodes CASSQGQGGFYEQYF.

This clonotype was detected many times. The chain combines TRBV20-1 with TRBJ1-1; no clear D gene. Germline lookup yields CDR1 DFQATT and CDR2 SNEGSKA (reference sequence). CDR3 length equals 10 residues. Trimming cost V 5 bases and J 2 bases, with 3 bases left between them. CDR3 nucleotides: TGCAGTGCTGTTAACACTGAAGCTTTCTTT. This codes for CSAVNTEAFF.

This clonotype was seen at least ten times. V is TRBV5-1 and J is TRBJ1-1; D gene ambiguous. The CDR3 length is 14 residues. The germline CDR1 and CDR2 sequences are SGHRS and YFSETQ. V lost 0 bases, J lost 0 bases, and 6 bases lay in between. CDR3 sequence: CASSLDGMNTEAFF. The CDR3 region has the DNA TGCGCCAGCAGCTTGGACGGGATGAACACTGAAGCTTTCTTT.

This clonotype was counted at least ten times. The V gene is TRBV3-1, the J gene TRBJ2-1, with D perhaps TRBD2 (6 bases). CDR1 and CDR2 from the germline V gene are LGHDT and YNNKEL (reference sequence). Deletions cut 4 bases from V and 12 bases from J, with 10 bases between. CDR3 size: 11 residues. CDR3 in amino acids: CASSPRDWQFF. The CDR3 DNA sequence: TGTGCCAGCAGCCCCCGGGACTGGCAGTTCTTC.

This clonotype was counted at least ten times. V usage is TRBV24-1 and J usage is TRBJ2-1; 11 bases line up with TRBD2. This CDR3 comprises 14 residues. The V segment lost 4 bases and the J segment 8 bases; nucleotides outside the gene matches: 3. Per germline, CDR1 KGHDR and CDR2 SFDVKD. The CDR3 region is CATSDQLAGDEQFF. The DNA for the CDR3 is TGTGCCACCAGTGACCAACTAGCGGGAGATGAGCAGTTCTTC.

The rearrangement links TRBV29-1 to TRBJ1-2; 9 bases agree with TRBD1. CDR1 is SQVTM and CDR2 is ANQGSEA in the germline V gene. V dropped 7 bases and J dropped 6; count of bases not matched to a gene: 12. CDR3 length: 14 amino acids. Here the CDR3 DNA reads TGCAGCGGCAAACTAGGGACAGGGACCGATGGCTACACCTTC. Protein sequence: CSGKLGTGTDGYTF.

The rearrangement links TRBV5-6 to TRBJ2-5; weak D call: TRBD1 (7 bases). This CDR3 comprises 15 residues. V lost 1 base to trimming and J lost 5 bases, with 15 bases between them. The germline CDR1 and CDR2 sequences are SGHDT and YYEEEE. CDR3 bases: TGTGCCAGCAGCTTGTTCATGACAGGGAGGGAGACCCAGTACTTC. Translating gives CASSLFMTGRETQYF.

The sample holds many counts of this clonotype. The chain employs TRBV10-3 and TRBJ2-5; 14 nucleotides line up with TRBD2. CDR1 and CDR2 (germline): ENHRY, SYGVKD. Trimming cost V 10 bases and J 5 bases; bases outside gene matches: 3. The CDR3 is made up of 13 amino acids. In DNA, the CDR3 is TGTGCCAAGGGACTAGCGGGAGCTGAGACCCAGTACTTC. Its protein product is CAKGLAGAETQYF.

Only a few counts were recorded for this clonotype. The chain is built from TRBV19 and TRBJ1-2; 9 bases match TRBD1. V lost 8 bases, J lost 7 bases, and 14 bases stayed unmatched. Germline V gives CDR1 LNHDA, CDR2 SQIVND (reference sequence). This CDR3 comprises 15 residues. CDR3 in amino acids: CASHFPGQGRAGYTF. DNA for the CDR3: TGTGCCAGTCACTTCCCGGGACAGGGCCGAGCTGGCTACACCTTC.

This clonotype was picked up a small number of times. The V gene is TRBV20-1, the J gene TRBJ1-2, with TRBD1 as a possible D gene (5 bases). Per germline, CDR1 DFQATT and CDR2 SNEGSKA (reference sequence). This CDR3 contains 13 residues. V was trimmed by 6 bases and J by 2 bases, leaving 13 bases between them. The CDR3 spells CSAPVGQNYGYTF. The CDR3 DNA is TGCAGTGCACCGGTGGGGCAGAACTATGGCTACACCTTC.

The chain recombines TRBV19 with TRBJ1-2; D might be TRBD1 (6 bases). The V gene's germline CDR1 is LNHDA and CDR2 SQIVND (reference sequence). CDR3 length equals 12 residues. Trimming pared 10 bases from V and 8 bases from J, leaving 17 bases between. DNA of the CDR3: TGTGCCACACAACAGGGTTTTGGAGGCTACACCTTC. Translated: CATQQGFGGYTF. Drawing the rest from reference TRBV19 and TRBJ1-2, the complete variable domain is DGGITQSPKYLFRKEGQNVTLSCEQNLNHDAMYWYRQDPGQGLRLIYYSQIVNDFQKGDIAEGYSVSREKKESFPLTVTSAQKNPTAFYLCATQQGFGGYTFGSGTRLTVV.

This clonotype was picked up many times. This chain links TRBV7-8 with TRBJ1-2; tentative D call: TRBD1 (5 bases). The CDR3 runs to 13 residues. V was shortened by 1 base and J by 6 bases, with 9 bases between the two germline ends. Germline CDR1 reads SGHVS; CDR2 reads FQNEAQ. CDR3 in DNA: TGTGCCAGCAGCTTAGGTGGGGGAAATGGCTACACCTTC. Translated, it gives CASSLGGGNGYTF. Based on the CDR3 plus reference TRBV7-8 and TRBJ1-2, the full variable domain is GAGVSQSPRYKVAKRGQDVALRCDPISGHVSLFWYQQALGQGPEFLTYFQNEAQLDKSGLPSDRFFAERPEGSVSTLKIQRTQQEDSAVYLCASSLGGGNGYTFGSGTRLTVV.

This clonotype was seen at least ten times. The chain recombines TRBV19 with TRBJ1-1; D gene ambiguous. This CDR3 has 15 residues. V was trimmed by 5 bases and J by 13 bases, leaving 26 bases between them. The germline CDR1 and CDR2 sequences are LNHDA and SQIVND (reference sequence). The CDR3 here is CASSPSFGGTLKLFF. CDR3 nucleotide sequence: TGTGCCAGTAGTCCTAGTTTCGGTGGAACACTGAAGCTTTTCTTT.

In its sample, this clonotype was seen many times. The V call is TRBV30, the J call TRBJ1-5; possibly TRBD1 for D (5 bases). This CDR3 region has 13 residues. Trimming stripped 4 bases from V and 4 bases from J, with 11 bases between. Looked up from germline, CDR1 is GTSNPN and CDR2 is SVGIG (reference sequence). CDR3 sequence: CAWNQGTNQPQHF. The CDR3 nucleotides read TGTGCCTGGAATCAGGGTACTAATCAGCCCCAGCATTTT.

Worth noting for this clonotype: A much larger clone is a single base away; this may be a read error. The V call is TRBV28, the J call TRBJ1-3; D not certain. The CDR3 covers 13 residues. In germline, CDR1 is MDHEN, CDR2 SYDVKM. The CDR3 coding sequence is TGTGCCAGCAGTCGGCTCTCTGGAAACACCACATATTTT. It encodes CASSRLSGNTTYF.